These 25 T cell receptor beta chains were all obtained from the same sample, sequenced in a study of T cell responses to AZD1222 COVID-19 vaccine (dated by TCRdb to the early 2020s). The library was obtained by the immunoSEQ multiplex PCR assay. This immuneACCESS table, as held by TCRdb, lists in-frame sequences with V and J called but not all clones. Of the missing ones, under half trace to an unresolved V gene in checked studies; the others have no known cause. This sample lists 150,000 or so clones; 90% to 95% were detected once. Jointly, the top ten make up more than 1.4% of the sample. The sample's time point label is to be understood as: baseline before first vaccination. Here the sequenced sample was peripheral blood, taken on day 0 of AZD1222 vaccination. The receptor set was obtained from an adult in good health.

The rearrangement links TRBV5-1 to TRBJ1-2; D gene ambiguous. CDR1 is SGHRS and CDR2 is YFSETQ in the germline V gene. The CDR3 sequence is 15 residues long. The V and J ends lost 5 bases and 3 bases respectively, with 17 bases between them. CDR3 protein: CASRRGFTSDYGYTF. CDR3 coding DNA: TGCGCCAGCAGGCGCGGCTTCACATCAGACTATGGCTACACCTTC. Variable domain in full (rest from reference TRBV5-1 and TRBJ1-2): KAGVTQTPRYLIKTRGQQVTLSCSPISGHRSVSWYQQTPGQGLQFLFEYFSETQRNKGNFPGRFSGRQFSNSRSEMNVSTLELGDSALYLCASRRGFTSDYGYTFGSGTRLTVV.

This clone has more than one count but fewer than ten. The chain couples TRBV7-9 to TRBJ1-2; D not resolved. Per germline, CDR1 SEHNR and CDR2 FQNEAQ (reference sequence). The CDR3 runs to 15 residues. The ends were cut back, 0 bases at V and 0 bases at J, with 8 bases in the middle. This CDR3 is CASSLASIANYGYTF. The CDR3 DNA sequence: TGTGCCAGCAGCTTAGCAAGCATAGCTAACTATGGCTACACCTTC. Combining the CDR3 with reference TRBV7-9 and TRBJ1-2 gives the whole variable domain DTGVSQNPRHKITKRGQNVTFRCDPISEHNRLYWYRQTLGQGPEFLTYFQNEAQLEKSRLLSDRFSAERPKGSFSTLEIQRTEQGDSAMYLCASSLASIANYGYTFGSGTRLTVV.

V is TRBV19 and J is TRBJ2-3, with 10 bases aligning to TRBD2. Germline CDR1 reads LNHDA; CDR2 reads SQIVND (reference sequence). Losses at the gene ends were 5 bases for V and 0 bases for J; bases not matched to a gene: 5. This CDR3 has 16 amino acids. CDR3 in amino acids: CASSSRLAGSTDTQYF. CDR3 sequence (DNA): TGTGCCAGTAGTTCGAGACTAGCGGGTAGCACAGATACGCAGTATTTT.

This chain links TRBV7-2 with TRBJ2-2, with 8 bases lining up with TRBD2. The length of the CDR3 is 16 residues. After removal of 5 bases from V and 4 bases from J, the junction contained 9 bases not matched to a gene. Germline loops: CDR1 SGHTA, CDR2 FQGNSA. CDR3 sequence (DNA): TGTGCCAGCAGCCCCATTAGCGGGGTAATCACCGGGGAGCTGTTTTTT. The encoded protein is CASSPISGVITGELFF. Supplemented by reference TRBV7-2 and TRBJ2-2, the full variable domain reads GAGVSQSPSNKVTEKGKDVELRCDPISGHTALYWYRQSLGQGLEFLIYFQGNSAPDKSGLPSDRFSAERTGGSVSTLTIQRTQQEDSAVYLCASSPISGVITGELFFGEGSRLTVL.

This clone was seen just once. The chain carries TRBV12-3 or TRBV12-4 and TRBJ1-1, with 7 nucleotides matching TRBD1. The CDR3 is made up of 13 amino acids. V shed 3 bases and J 5 bases; nucleotides not matched to a gene: 3. The DNA of the CDR3 is TGTGCCAGCAGTTTTCAGGGGGAAACTGAAGCTTTCTTT. Translated, it gives CASSFQGETEAFF.

The J gene is TRBJ1-3, the V gene TRBV5-4, with D uncertain. CDR1 SGHNT and CDR2 YYREEE come from the germline V gene (reference sequence). Between the trimmed V and J ends, which lost 4 bases and 0 bases, there was a span of 11 bases. The CDR3 runs to 15 residues. CDR3 in amino acids: CASSKGWSSGNTIYF. In nucleotides, the CDR3 is TGTGCCAGCAGCAAGGGATGGTCCTCTGGAAACACCATATATTTT.

The rearrangement uses TRBV3-1 (or the pseudogene TRBV3-2) and TRBJ1-1, with 10 bases matching TRBD1. Germline V gives CDR1 LGHDT, CDR2 YNNKEL (reference sequence). V shed 6 bases, J shed 4 bases, and the junction held 2 bases outside the gene matches. The CDR3 spans 13 residues. In DNA, the CDR3 is TGTGCCAGCAGTTGGACAGGGGGCACTGAAGCTTTCTTT. Its protein product is CASSWTGGTEAFF.

The V call is TRBV28, the J call TRBJ2-3; 7 nucleotides align to TRBD2. The CDR3 extends over 14 amino acids. The V and J ends lost 5 bases and 0 bases, in that order; junction bases with no gene match: 2. Per the germline V gene, CDR1 is MDHEN and CDR2 is SYDVKM. CDR3: CASSRSGSTDTQYF. CDR3 nucleotide sequence: TGTGCCAGCAGTCGTAGCGGGAGCACAGATACGCAGTATTTT.

The chain has TRBV19 and TRBJ1-2, with 7 bases fitting TRBD1. With 5 bases clipped from V and 4 bases from J, the junction kept 7 bases outside the gene matches. This CDR3 is 14 amino acids long. Germline V gives CDR1 LNHDA, CDR2 SQIVND (reference sequence). CDR3 residues: CASSLQGEGYGYTF. In DNA form, the CDR3 reads TGTGCCAGTAGTTTGCAGGGGGAGGGCTATGGCTACACCTTC.

V is TRBV6-5 and J is TRBJ2-7; 9 nucleotides align to TRBD1. V gave up 8 bases and J gave up 4 bases; unmatched junction bases: 6. Germline CDR1 and CDR2: MNHEY and SVGAGI. The CDR3 spans 13 residues. CDR3 region: CASATGGGYEQYF. CDR3 bases: TGTGCCAGCGCCACAGGGGGCGGGTACGAGCAGTACTTC.

The chain recombines TRBV19 with TRBJ2-5, with unresolved D. The germline CDR1 and CDR2 sequences are LNHDA and SQIVND (reference sequence). Trimming stripped 5 bases from V and 1 base from J, with 11 bases between. The CDR3 has 14 residues. The DNA of the CDR3 is TGTGCCAGTAGTTCCCAGTCGACCCAAGAGACCCAGTACTTC. Translating it yields CASSSQSTQETQYF.

This sequence joins TRBV19 and TRBJ1-1, with TRBD1 identical over 7 bases. The V segment lost 1 base and the J segment 0 bases; nucleotides outside the gene matches: 2. Germline V gene lookup returns CDR1 LNHDA and CDR2 SQIVND (reference sequence). The CDR3 is made up of 15 amino acids. The CDR3 DNA reads as TGTGCCAGTAGTATAGGGGGGACAGTGAACACTGAAGCTTTCTTT. Its translation: CASSIGGTVNTEAFF. The variable domain in full, with the rest retrieved from reference TRBV19 and TRBJ1-1, is DGGITQSPKYLFRKEGQNVTLSCEQNLNHDAMYWYRQDPGQGLRLIYYSQIVNDFQKGDIAEGYSVSREKKESFPLTVTSAQKNPTAFYLCASSIGGTVNTEAFFGQGTRLTVV.

The chain couples TRBV5-5 to TRBJ2-7; 9 nucleotides agree with TRBD1. J was trimmed by 3 bases and V by 0 bases; bases with no gene match: 1. This CDR3 has 14 amino acids. Germline values: CDR1 SGHKS, CDR2 YYEKEE (reference sequence). CDR3 DNA: TGTGCCAGCAGCTTGGTGGGACAGGGCTACGAGCAGTACTTC. Protein product: CASSLVGQGYEQYF.

The chain recombines TRBV2 with TRBJ2-5; 8 positions agree with TRBD2. V shed 4 bases, J shed 7 bases, and the junction held 11 bases outside the gene matches. The V gene's germline CDR1 is SNHLY and CDR2 FYNNEI. This CDR3 has 15 amino acids. CDR3 in amino acids: CASSGSGTPGGTQYF. The CDR3 DNA reads TGTGCCAGCAGTGGTAGCGGGACACCGGGGGGGACCCAGTACTTC.

The rearrangement uses TRBV30 and TRBJ2-3, with 7 bases aligning to TRBD1. The CDR3 consists of 15 residues. V lost 8 bases and J lost 1; bases outside the gene matches: 12. In germline, CDR1 is GTSNPN, CDR2 SVGIG (reference sequence). CDR3 DNA sequence: TGTGCCCACTTCTCGACAGGGACAGGCACAGATACGCAGTATTTT. This encodes CAHFSTGTGTDTQYF.

This clone was counted ten times or more. This chain links TRBV4-2 with TRBJ2-2; TRBD1 aligns across 7 bases. Germline CDR1 is LGHNA and CDR2 is YNFKEQ. Losses at the gene ends were 0 bases for V and 12 bases for J; bases not matched to a gene: 16. The CDR3 is made up of 17 amino acids. CDR3 amino acids: CASSQDLQGEVRGKLFF. CDR3 coding DNA: TGTGCCAGCAGCCAAGATCTTCAGGGGGAAGTCCGAGGCAAGCTGTTTTTT.

The sample holds one count of this clone. This sequence joins TRBV11-2 and TRBJ1-2; D unclear. Looked up from germline, CDR1 is SGHAT and CDR2 is FQNNGV. V was clipped by 3 bases and J by 2 bases, with 10 bases between them. CDR3 length: 14 amino acids. CDR3 in DNA: TGTGCCAGCAGCTTTCCGGACTGGAACTATGGCTACACCTTC. Its protein is CASSFPDWNYGYTF.

This clone was seen just once. J is TRBJ1-5 and V is TRBV19; TRBD1 matches at 8 bases. The length of the CDR3 is 15 residues. CDR1 and CDR2 (germline): LNHDA, SQIVND (reference sequence). The CDR3 loop reads CATSADRASNQPQHF. The CDR3 DNA follows: TGTGCTACCAGTGCGGACAGGGCAAGCAATCAGCCCCAGCATTTT.

This chain's CDR3 is CASSYSRGAGYEQYF. CDR3 sequence (DNA): TGTGCCAGCAGTTACTCGAGAGGGGCGGGCTACGAGCAGTACTTC. The rearrangement links TRBV6-2 or TRBV6-3 to TRBJ2-7, with D perhaps assigned TRBD1 or TRBD2 (5 bases each). CDR1 is MNHEY, CDR2 SVGEGT, per germline. Deletions cut 0 bases from V and 3 bases from J, with 12 bases between. The CDR3 is made up of 15 amino acids.

The rearrangement joins TRBV10-3 to TRBJ1-2, with 7 bases that match TRBD1. This CDR3 spans 14 amino acids. Germline CDR1 is ENHRY and CDR2 is SYGVKD. The V segment lost 8 bases and the J segment 5 bases; nucleotides outside the gene matches: 11. CDR3 bases: TGTGCCATCCTGGATACCGGGACAGATTATGGCTACACCTTC. Translation gives CAILDTGTDYGYTF.

The V gene is TRBV6-6, the J gene TRBJ2-7; TRBD1 agrees at 12 bases. Germline V gene sequence: CDR1 MNHNY, CDR2 SVGAGI (reference sequence). V was pared by 7 bases and J by 5 bases, with 12 bases of the junction left unmatched. CDR3 length: 16 amino acids. CDR3 coding DNA: TGTGCCAGCACGGCCCGGGACAGGGGGCGGGGGGACGAGCAGTACTTC. Translated, it gives CASTARDRGRGDEQYF.

This clone occurred once. This rearrangement joins TRBV5-4 to TRBJ2-2; 8 bases are shared with TRBD2. The CDR3 consists of 16 residues. Losses at the gene ends were 4 bases for V and 0 bases for J; bases not matched to a gene: 5. Germline lookup yields CDR1 SGHNT and CDR2 YYREEE (reference sequence). The CDR3 DNA sequence: TGTGCCAGCAGCCCTAGAGCGGGGGCGAACACCGGGGAGCTGTTTTTT. Its translation is CASSPRAGANTGELFF.

This chain connects TRBV19 to TRBJ1-2; the match to TRBD1 covers 7 bases. This CDR3 has 14 amino acids. Germline V lookup: CDR1 LNHDA, CDR2 SQIVND (reference sequence). The trim removed 7 bases at V and 3 bases at J, leaving 8 bases unmatched. DNA of the CDR3: TGTGCCAGTAAAAAGGACAGGACGGACTATGGCTACACCTTC. Translating it yields CASKKDRTDYGYTF. Filled out from reference TRBV19 and TRBJ1-2, the complete variable domain reads DGGITQSPKYLFRKEGQNVTLSCEQNLNHDAMYWYRQDPGQGLRLIYYSQIVNDFQKGDIAEGYSVSREKKESFPLTVTSAQKNPTAFYLCASKKDRTDYGYTFGSGTRLTVV.

The chain joins TRBV6-5 to TRBJ2-1; the D is unclear. Trimming shortened V by 0 bases and J by 10 bases, and 7 bases separated the two germline ends. This CDR3 has 12 residues. Germline loops: CDR1 MNHEY, CDR2 SVGAGI. The CDR3 is CASSYSGYEQFF. CDR3 coding DNA: TGTGCCAGCAGTTACTCGGGGTACGAGCAGTTCTTC.

V gene TRBV6-2 or TRBV6-3 combines with J gene TRBJ1-2; D gene ambiguous. The V and J ends lost 4 bases and 8 bases respectively, with 11 bases between them. In germline, CDR1 is MNHEY, CDR2 SVGEGT. The CDR3 runs to 12 residues. The CDR3 DNA follows: TGTGCCAGCAGTTCCCGCGGTGGCGGCTACACCTTC. Its translation is CASSSRGGGYTF.